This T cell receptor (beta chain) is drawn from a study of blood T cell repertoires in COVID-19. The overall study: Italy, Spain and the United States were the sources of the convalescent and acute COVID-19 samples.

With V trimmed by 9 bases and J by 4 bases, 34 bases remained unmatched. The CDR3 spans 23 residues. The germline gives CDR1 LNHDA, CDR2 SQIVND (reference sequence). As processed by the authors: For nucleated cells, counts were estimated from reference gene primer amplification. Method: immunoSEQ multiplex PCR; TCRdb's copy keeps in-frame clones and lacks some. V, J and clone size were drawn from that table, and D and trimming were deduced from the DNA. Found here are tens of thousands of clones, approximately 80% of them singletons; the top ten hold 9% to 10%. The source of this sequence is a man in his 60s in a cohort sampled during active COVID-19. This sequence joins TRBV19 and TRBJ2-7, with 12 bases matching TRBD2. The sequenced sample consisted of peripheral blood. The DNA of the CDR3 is TGTGCCAGCACAGTCCGCCCACTTTGTCAGCTAGCGGGAGGGCCAATCGCCCTTTACGAGCAGTACTTC. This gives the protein CASTVRPLCQLAGGPIALYEQYF. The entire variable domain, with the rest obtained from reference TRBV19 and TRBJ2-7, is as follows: DGGITQSPKYLFRKEGQNVTLSCEQNLNHDAMYWYRQDPGQGLRLIYYSQIVNDFQKGDIAEGYSVSREKKESFPLTVTSAQKNPTAFYLCASTVRPLCQLAGGPIALYEQYFGPGTRLTVT.